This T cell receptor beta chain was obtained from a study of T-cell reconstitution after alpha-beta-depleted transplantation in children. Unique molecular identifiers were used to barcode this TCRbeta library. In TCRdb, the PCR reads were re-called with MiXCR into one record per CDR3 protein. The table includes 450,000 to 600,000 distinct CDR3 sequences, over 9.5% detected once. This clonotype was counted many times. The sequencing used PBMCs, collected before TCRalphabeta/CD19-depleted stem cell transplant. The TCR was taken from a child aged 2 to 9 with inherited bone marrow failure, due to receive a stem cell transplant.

This chain's CDR3 is CASSFVTGFEQYF. In DNA, the CDR3 is TGTGCCAGCAGCTTCGTAACAGGGTTCGAGCAGTACTTC. The chain links TRBV7-9 to TRBJ2-7; a possible D gene is TRBD1 (6 bases). Trimming pared 3 bases from V and 6 bases from J, leaving 12 bases between. This CDR3 region has 13 residues. Germline V CDR1 and CDR2: SEHNR, FQNEAQ (reference sequence).